This T cell receptor beta chain was sequenced for a study of blood T cell repertoires in COVID-19. Turning to the study itself: Researchers got acute and convalescent COVID-19 samples from the United States, Italy and Spain. PBMCs, B-cell-depleted T cells, or T cells were the source of the cDNA or gDNA that made up the material.

The ends lost 7 bases at V and 5 bases at J; junction bases unmatched: 8. The length of the CDR3 is 15 residues. Germline CDR1 is SNHLY and CDR2 is FYNNEI. In the study's own analysis: Amplification from reference gene primers served as the basis for estimated nucleated cell counts. TCRdb keeps only in-frame clones here, not all; method: immunoSEQ multiplex PCR. The V and J calls and clone size are taken from that table; D and trimming were inferred from the DNA. This table holds some 320,000 clones, around 88% found once. This sequence was found in a woman aged 25 to 39 who had recovered from COVID-19. The sample was peripheral blood. The V call is TRBV2, the J call TRBJ1-6; 7 positions match TRBD1. CDR3 DNA: TGTGCCAGCACTAGGGGACAGAGGAATAATTCACCCCTCCACTTT. This gives the protein CASTRGQRNNSPLHF.